This T cell receptor beta chain is drawn from a study of T-cell reconstitution after alpha-beta-depleted transplantation in children. Germline assignment: CDR1 SGHRS and CDR2 YFSETQ. CDR3 length: 13 amino acids. V was clipped by 0 bases and J by 6 bases, with 10 bases between them. Unique molecular identifiers were incorporated when the TCRbeta library was constructed. TCRdb ran MiXCR on the PCR reads and lists one entry per CDR3 protein. The sample records approximately 800,000 distinct CDR3 sequences, about 16% being singletons. This sequence originates from a male patient under 18 who had a stem cell transplant for acute lymphoblastic leukemia, so the T cells may come from the graft donor. This sequence joins TRBV5-1 and TRBJ2-7; D gene unclear. This material consisted of PBMCs, mostly from graft donor cells, taken 360 days after TCRalphabeta/CD19-depleted stem cell transplant. CDR3 sequence: CASSLVPGSEQYF. In DNA, the CDR3 is TGCGCCAGCAGCTTGGTTCCGGGCTCCGAGCAGTACTTC.